Each of the 29 T cell receptor beta chains below was sequenced from the same sample in a study of T cell responses to AZD1222 COVID-19 vaccine. Data came from immunoSEQ multiplex PCR; TCRdb stores just in-frame clones and leaves some out. The sample lists 150,000 to 200,000 clones; 85% to 95% were seen once. The sequenced sample was peripheral blood, obtained 28 days after the second dose of the MenACWY control vaccine. The source of these receptors is an adult who received the MenACWY meningococcal vaccine as a control.

The chain is built from TRBV24-1 and TRBJ2-7, with 11 bases matching TRBD1. V was clipped by 4 bases and J by 4 bases; unmatched bases: 5. Germline CDR1 and CDR2: KGHDR and SFDVKD. This CDR3 contains 15 residues. As DNA, the CDR3 is TGTGCCACCAGTGACCCCGGGACAGGGGGTTACGAGCAGTACTTC. The encoded protein is CATSDPGTGGYEQYF.

The gene calls are TRBV7-9 and TRBJ1-1; 7 positions match TRBD1. The V gene's germline CDR1 is SEHNR and CDR2 FQNEAQ (reference sequence). J was trimmed by 5 bases and V by 5 bases; bases with no gene match: 11. The CDR3 totals 15 residues. CDR3 nucleotide sequence: TGTGCCAGCAGCCCCGCCCGACAGGGAGGGACTGAAGCTTTCTTT. Its translation is CASSPARQGGTEAFF.

The chain is built from TRBV3-1 (or the pseudogene TRBV3-2) and TRBJ2-6; the D call may be TRBD1 or TRBD2 (5 bases each). The CDR3 consists of 17 residues. Germline lookup yields CDR1 LGHDT and CDR2 YNNKEL (reference sequence). The V end lost 2 bases, the J end lost 0 bases, and 11 bases lay between the germline ends. As DNA, the CDR3 is TGTGCCAGCAGCCAACTGGGACGGACCTCTGGGGCCAACGTCCTGACTTTC. This codes for CASSQLGRTSGANVLTF.

V is TRBV19 and J is TRBJ2-1; either TRBD1 or TRBD2 may fit D (5 bases each). With 6 bases removed from V and 7 bases from J, the gap between germline ends came to 19 bases. The CDR3 loop spans 15 amino acids. Per the germline V gene, CDR1 is LNHDA and CDR2 is SQIVND (reference sequence). In DNA form, the CDR3 reads TGTGCCAGTAGCCCACTCCGGGGCCAGCGGAATGAGCAGTTCTTC. Translation: CASSPLRGQRNEQFF.

The V and J genes are TRBV21-1 and TRBJ1-1. TRBV21-1 is designated a pseudogene. The CDR3 length is 13 residues. The DNA for the CDR3 is TGTGCCAGCAGCAGCTGCCTCCGGACCGAAGCTTTCTTT. Protein product: CASSSCLRTEAFF.

This chain links TRBV12-3 or TRBV12-4 with TRBJ2-7; D is ambiguous. CDR3 length: 13 residues. The V end lost 3 bases, the J end lost 6 bases, and 12 bases lay between the germline ends. The CDR3 coding sequence is TGTGCCAGCAGTTTGGTACTACACTCCGAGCAGTACTTC. Translation: CASSLVLHSEQYF.

The J gene is TRBJ1-4, the V gene TRBV7-2; D is unresolved. Trimming took 1 base from V and 3 from J, leaving 9 bases between them. CDR3 length equals 15 residues. CDR1 is SGHTA and CDR2 is FQGNSA in the germline V gene. The CDR3 nucleotides read TGTGCCAGCAGCTTAGTCTCCGGGTCTAATGAAAAACTGTTTTTT. It codes for CASSLVSGSNEKLFF.

The chain recombines TRBV27 with TRBJ1-1, with TRBD1 matching 7 bases. Looked up from germline, CDR1 is MNHEY and CDR2 is SMNVEV (reference sequence). Trimming at V came to 8 bases and at J to 3 bases, leaving 3 bases not matched to a gene. The CDR3 sequence is 12 residues long. For the CDR3, the DNA is TGTGCCAGCTGGAGGGGGCACACTGAAGCTTTCTTT. Residues: CASWRGHTEAFF.

V is TRBV19 and J is TRBJ1-4; D gene uncertain. CDR1 and CDR2 from the germline V gene are LNHDA and SQIVND (reference sequence). V was clipped by 3 bases and J by 4 bases, with 12 bases between them. CDR3 length: 15 amino acids. The CDR3 is CASSMKRVGNEKLFF. The CDR3 DNA reads as TGTGCCAGTAGTATGAAGAGGGTGGGTAATGAAAAACTGTTTTTT.

This sequence joins TRBV15 and TRBJ2-7; 7 positions agree with TRBD1. CDR1 and CDR2 (germline): LNHNV, YYDKDF (reference sequence). CDR3 length: 13 amino acids. Trimming took 6 bases from V and 5 from J; bases not matched to a gene: 7. CDR3 DNA sequence: TGTGCCACCAGGTCGGCAGGGGGAGACGAGCAGTACTTC. This translates into CATRSAGGDEQYF.

The chain couples TRBV28 to TRBJ1-1, with TRBD1 identical over 8 bases. Germline CDR1 and CDR2: MDHEN and SYDVKM. CDR3 length equals 14 residues. With 6 bases clipped from V and 5 bases from J, the junction kept 8 bases outside the gene matches. Written as DNA, the CDR3 is TGTGCCAGCAGACCAGGGGGCGCCAGGACTGAAGCTTTCTTT. The encoded protein is CASRPGGARTEAFF. Combining the CDR3 with reference TRBV28 and TRBJ1-1 gives the whole variable domain DVKVTQSSRYLVKRTGEKVFLECVQDMDHENMFWYRQDPGLGLRLIYFSYDVKMKEKGDIPEGYSVSREKKERFSLILESASTNQTSMYLCASRPGGARTEAFFGQGTRLTVV.

The chain employs TRBV19 and TRBJ2-3; no firm D call. Per germline, CDR1 LNHDA and CDR2 SQIVND (reference sequence). The CDR3 contains 16 residues. Trimming removed 5 bases at V and 1 base at J, with 16 bases between. CDR3 in amino acids: CASSPRGLGRTDTQYF. CDR3 nucleotides: TGTGCCAGTAGTCCAAGAGGTTTAGGCCGCACAGATACGCAGTATTTT.

The chain links TRBV21-1 to TRBJ2-5; the table names TRBD1, a call not compared with the DNA. TRBV21-1 corresponds to a pseudogene. This CDR3 is 15 amino acids long. As DNA, the CDR3 is TGTGCCAGCAGCAACTTAAACCCAGGGGAAGAGACCCAGTACTTC. It specifies CASSNLNPGEETQYF.

The V gene is TRBV3-1 (or the pseudogene TRBV3-2), the J gene TRBJ2-3, with 9 bases that match TRBD2. V was pared by 3 bases and J by 4 bases, with 17 bases of the junction left unmatched. The CDR3 spans 19 residues. Looked up from germline, CDR1 is LGHDT and CDR2 is YNNKEL (reference sequence). The chain's CDR3 is CASSQPRREGLAGSDTQYF. For the CDR3, the DNA is TGTGCCAGCAGCCAGCCGAGGCGGGAGGGCCTCGCGGGCTCAGATACGCAGTATTTT.

The chain employs TRBV5-4 and TRBJ1-2; D is ambiguous. V lost 5 bases to trimming and J lost 8 bases, with 22 bases between them. The CDR3 is 15 residues long. Germline CDR1 SGHNT, CDR2 YYREEE (reference sequence). In nucleotides, the CDR3 is TGTGCCAGCAGTCCCACCCGGTACACTAACCGGGGCTACACCTTC. Translating it yields CASSPTRYTNRGYTF.

The V and J genes are TRBV12-5 and TRBJ1-5; 10 nucleotides align to TRBD1. CDR1 is LGHNT and CDR2 is FRNRAP in the germline V gene. The CDR3 has 14 amino acids. V trimming: 1 base; J trimming: 6 bases; junction bases outside the gene matches: 0. In DNA form, the CDR3 reads TGTGCTAGTGGTTTGGGACAGGGGGCTCAGCCCCAGCATTTT. It specifies CASGLGQGAQPQHF.

The chain has TRBV28 and TRBJ2-7; D gene uncertain. Germline V CDR1 and CDR2: MDHEN, SYDVKM. The germline V and J ends were trimmed by 5 bases and 4 bases, with 9 bases remaining between them. CDR3 length: 12 residues. CDR3 DNA sequence: TGTGCCAGCAGTCGGACCCCGTACGAGCAGTACTTC. Protein sequence: CASSRTPYEQYF.

The chain has TRBV5-1 and TRBJ2-1; 9 bases are a match to TRBD2. V was pared by 0 bases and J by 8 bases, with 9 bases of the junction left unmatched. The CDR3 runs to 16 residues. Germline V gene lookup returns CDR1 SGHRS and CDR2 YFSETQ. Here the CDR3 DNA reads TGCGCCAGCAGCTTGGCTAGCGGGAAGGGCCTGGATGAGCAGTTCTTC. This translates into CASSLASGKGLDEQFF.

The rearrangement links TRBV19 to TRBJ1-4, with D possibly being TRBD1 (5 bases). Germline CDR1 and CDR2: LNHDA and SQIVND (reference sequence). The V gene lost 7 bases and the J gene lost 7 bases, with 13 bases spanning the gap. The CDR3 covers 13 residues. CDR3 nucleotides: TGTGCCAGTACCCAAACTGGGGGTGAAAAACTGTTTTTT. Its translation: CASTQTGGEKLFF.

The chain couples TRBV9 to TRBJ2-2, with TRBD2 matching over 10 bases. Germline V gene data show CDR1 as SGDLS and CDR2 as YYNGEE. The CDR3 extends over 16 amino acids. The ends lost 0 bases at V and 7 bases at J; junction bases unmatched: 6. The CDR3 spells CASSVESGRAYGELFF. In nucleotides, the CDR3 is TGTGCCAGCAGCGTAGAGAGCGGGAGGGCCTACGGGGAGCTGTTTTTT.

The chain links TRBV28 to TRBJ1-2; D uncertain. Trimming pared 11 bases from V and 1 base from J, leaving 11 bases between. This CDR3 region has 12 residues. From germline, CDR1 is MDHEN and CDR2 SYDVKM. CDR3 loop: CALGSVNYGYTF. Written as DNA, the CDR3 is TGTGCCCTGGGGTCGGTTAACTATGGCTACACCTTC.

This chain joins TRBV30 and TRBJ2-7; D is perhaps TRBD2 (6 bases). The V end was cut by 5 bases, the J end by 9 bases, with 14 bases between. The CDR3 runs 11 residues. Germline loops: CDR1 GTSNPN, CDR2 SVGIG (reference sequence). CDR3 sequence reads: CAWEGRRVQYF. For the CDR3, the DNA is TGTGCCTGGGAGGGGAGGAGGGTGCAGTACTTC.

The rearrangement links TRBV7-9 to TRBJ1-2; D gene ambiguous. The CDR3 runs to 14 residues. Trimming cost V 2 bases and J 4 bases, with 11 bases left between them. The germline V gene encodes CDR1 SEHNR and CDR2 FQNEAQ (reference sequence). As DNA, the CDR3 is TGTGCCAGCAGCTTACTAGACGAATCCTATGGCTACACCTTC. It translates to CASSLLDESYGYTF.

This chain uses TRBV5-5 with TRBJ2-7; 7 bases line up with TRBD1. V shed 3 bases, J shed 0 bases, and the junction held 6 bases outside the gene matches. The germline V gene has CDR1 SGHKS and CDR2 YYEKEE (reference sequence). The CDR3 spans 15 residues. The CDR3 DNA reads TGTGCCAGCAGCTCCGGACAGGCCACCTCCTACGAGCAGTACTTC. As protein: CASSSGQATSYEQYF.

Here the CDR3 reads CASSLGSLYGYTF. The DNA for the CDR3 is TGTGCCAGCAGTTTAGGATCGCTCTATGGCTACACCTTC. The chain couples TRBV28 to TRBJ1-2; D not certain. The V gene's germline CDR1 is MDHEN and CDR2 SYDVKM. Trimming removed 2 bases at V and 4 bases at J, with 8 bases between. The CDR3 covers 13 residues.

The V and J genes are TRBV13 and TRBJ2-4, with TRBD2 identical over 7 bases. The CDR3 loop spans 15 amino acids. Trimming at V came to 5 bases and at J to 1 base, leaving 5 bases not matched to a gene. Germline assignment: CDR1 PRHDT and CDR2 FYEKMQ (reference sequence). The CDR3 sequence is CASSQAGIAKNIQYF. The CDR3 DNA sequence: TGTGCCAGCAGCCAAGCGGGGATTGCCAAAAACATTCAGTACTTC.

The chain uses TRBV24-1 and TRBJ2-1; D gene ambiguous. The CDR3 sequence is 14 residues long. V lost 4 bases, J lost 0 bases, and 6 bases lay in between. Germline assignment: CDR1 KGHDR and CDR2 SFDVKD. The CDR3 sequence is CATSDALSYNEQFF. CDR3 in DNA: TGTGCCACCAGTGACGCACTCTCCTACAATGAGCAGTTCTTC.

DNA of the CDR3: TGCGCCAGCAGCTGGAGGGGGCCGAACACCGGGGAGCTGTTTTTT. It yields the protein CASSWRGPNTGELFF. V is TRBV5-1 and J is TRBJ2-2; a possible D gene is TRBD1 (7 bases). V lost 3 bases to trimming and J lost 0 bases, with 9 bases between them. CDR1 is SGHRS, CDR2 YFSETQ, per germline. The length of the CDR3 is 15 residues.

This chain connects TRBV4-2 to TRBJ2-1, with 15 bases aligning to TRBD2. The CDR3 consists of 17 residues. Trimming at V came to 5 bases and at J to 8 bases, leaving 10 bases not matched to a gene. CDR1 is LGHNA, CDR2 YNFKEQ, per germline. Here the CDR3 reads CASSSRTSGRALDEQFF. The CDR3 region has the DNA TGTGCCAGCAGCTCCCGGACTAGCGGGAGGGCCCTAGATGAGCAGTTCTTC.